The 25 T cell receptor beta chains presented below share a single source sample, sequenced in a study of blood T cell repertoires in COVID-19. Using immunoSEQ multiplex PCR, the repertoire was profiled, and TCRdb retains in-frame clones only, with some absent. The sample gives over 200,000 clones, roughly nine tenths of which show up once; approximately 2.8% is in the top ten. Sequenced: PBMCs or T cells enriched from blood (not recorded which). Receptors were obtained from a woman aged 45-65 years in a cohort exposed to, infected with or recovered from COVID-19 (not recorded which).

This clone has only one observation. The chain combines TRBV11-2 with TRBJ1-5; no reliable D call. V was clipped by 0 bases and J by 4 bases, with 4 bases between them. In germline, CDR1 is SGHAT, CDR2 FQNNGV. This CDR3 contains 13 residues. CDR3 nucleotide sequence: TGTGCCAGCAGCTTAGACTATAATCAGCCCCAGCATTTT. It is translated as CASSLDYNQPQHF.

This chain joins TRBV27 and TRBJ1-5, with a possible D match to TRBD1 (6 bases). Germline values: CDR1 MNHEY, CDR2 SMNVEV (reference sequence). Trimming cost V 2 bases and J 9 bases, with 17 bases left between them. The CDR3 has 15 amino acids. This CDR3 is CASSLGRTGSSPQHF. In nucleotides, the CDR3 is TGTGCCAGCAGTTTAGGCCGAACAGGGTCATCGCCCCAGCATTTT.

The chain carries TRBV19 and TRBJ2-7, with TRBD1 identical over 8 bases. Germline V lookup: CDR1 LNHDA, CDR2 SQIVND (reference sequence). Losses at the gene ends were 1 base for V and 2 bases for J; bases not matched to a gene: 10. There are 17 residues in the CDR3. CDR3 DNA sequence: TGTGCCAGTAGTATAGTAGGGACAGGAGAGACCGCCTACGAGCAGTACTTC. As protein: CASSIVGTGETAYEQYF.

For the CDR3, the DNA is TGTGCCAGCTCACCGGGACAGGTTAATTCACCCCTCCACTTT. Protein product: CASSPGQVNSPLHF. The gene calls are TRBV18 and TRBJ1-6, with 8 bases matching TRBD1. CDR1 and CDR2 from the germline V gene are KGHSH and LQKENI. The junction had 1 base not matched to a gene; V was cut back by 3 bases and J by 6 bases. The CDR3 contains 14 residues.

This clone was detected only a few times. The rearrangement uses TRBV19 and TRBJ1-1, with D unclear. Trimming shortened V by 5 bases and J by 4 bases, and 11 bases separated the two germline ends. Germline lookup yields CDR1 LNHDA and CDR2 SQIVND (reference sequence). The CDR3 is made up of 13 amino acids. The CDR3 loop reads CASSSLSGTEAFF. In nucleotides, the CDR3 is TGTGCCAGTAGTTCACTCAGCGGCACTGAAGCTTTCTTT.

This chain joins TRBV9 and TRBJ1-6; D might be TRBD1 (6 bases). The V gene's germline CDR1 is SGDLS and CDR2 YYNGEE. This CDR3 comprises 14 residues. The ends were cut back, 3 bases at V and 10 bases at J, with 14 bases in the middle. The CDR3 reads CASSARTVGSPLHF. Here the CDR3 DNA reads TGTGCCAGCAGCGCCCGGACAGTTGGATCACCCCTCCACTTT.

This clone was counted only a few times. This chain connects TRBV24-1 to TRBJ2-7; D perhaps matches TRBD1 (5 bases). V was cut by 7 bases and J by 7 bases, with 13 bases left in between. The CDR3 sequence is 12 residues long. CDR1 is KGHDR and CDR2 is SFDVKD in the germline V gene. The CDR3 nucleotides are TGTGCCACCAGCCTCAGGGATGGGGAGCAGTACTTC. Its protein is CATSLRDGEQYF.

The chain recombines TRBV6-5 with TRBJ1-1, with a weak D call TRBD1 (5 bases). The CDR3 is made up of 14 amino acids. V was cut by 2 bases and J by 3 bases, with 10 bases left in between. Germline loops: CDR1 MNHEY, CDR2 SVGAGI. CDR3 DNA sequence: TGTGCCAGCAGTTACCCCGGGACTGACACTGAAGCTTTCTTT. This codes for CASSYPGTDTEAFF.

This clone appeared a single time. The J gene is TRBJ1-1, the V gene TRBV12-3 or TRBV12-4; D is unclear. Trimming cost V 3 bases and J 10 bases, with 9 bases left between them. The CDR3 is 11 residues long. The CDR3: CASSLSGGAFF. The CDR3 DNA follows: TGTGCCAGCAGTTTGAGTGGAGGAGCTTTCTTT.

This chain joins TRBV10-3 and TRBJ2-7, with 8 positions matching TRBD2. CDR1 and CDR2 from the germline V gene are ENHRY and SYGVKD. This CDR3 spans 16 amino acids. Losses at the gene ends were 8 bases for V and 2 bases for J; bases not matched to a gene: 14. In nucleotides, the CDR3 is TGTGCCATCGGAGCGGTGGAGCGGGGGCGAACCTACGAGCAGTACTTC. Translation: CAIGAVERGRTYEQYF.

The chain is built from TRBV19 and TRBJ1-1; perhaps TRBD1 as D (5 bases). In germline, CDR1 is LNHDA, CDR2 SQIVND (reference sequence). Trimming cost V 8 bases and J 2 bases, with 15 bases left between them. The CDR3 length is 14 residues. This CDR3 is CASGDWGGNTEAFF. The CDR3 DNA sequence: TGTGCCAGTGGCGATTGGGGCGGTAACACTGAAGCTTTCTTT.

This clone has a single count. The sample contains more than one DNA sequence encoding this CDR3. The chain employs TRBV3-1 (or the pseudogene TRBV3-2) and TRBJ2-7, with TRBD2 identical over 8 bases. The CDR3 totals 15 residues. V dropped 6 bases and J dropped 6; count of bases not matched to a gene: 13. Per germline, CDR1 LGHDT and CDR2 YNNKEL (reference sequence). CDR3 nucleotide sequence: TGTGCCAGCAGTCCGACCGCCGGGGGGGCACGCGAGCAGTACTTC. Its translation is CASSPTAGGAREQYF.

The rearrangement links TRBV19 to TRBJ2-1; tentatively, D is TRBD1 (5 bases). Per the germline V gene, CDR1 is LNHDA and CDR2 is SQIVND (reference sequence). The V end was cut by 3 bases, the J end by 3 bases, with 9 bases between. This CDR3 comprises 14 residues. CDR3 nucleotide sequence: TGTGCCAGTAGTATCCAGACAGACTACAATGAGCAGTTCTTC. Protein: CASSIQTDYNEQFF.

The chain is built from TRBV5-5 and TRBJ1-6; no reliable D call. The V end lost 2 bases, the J end lost 7 bases, and 19 bases lay between the germline ends. This CDR3 is 17 amino acids long. The germline gives CDR1 SGHKS, CDR2 YYEKEE (reference sequence). The CDR3 DNA reads TGTGCCAGCAGCTTCGCACCAGGCACTACGGGGAATTCACCCCTCCACTTT. Translation: CASSFAPGTTGNSPLHF. Filled out from reference TRBV5-5 and TRBJ1-6, the complete variable domain reads DAGVTQSPTHLIKTRGQQVTLRCSPISGHKSVSWYQQVLGQGPQFIFQYYEKEERGRGNFPDRFSARQFPNYSSELNVNALLLGDSALYLCASSFAPGTTGNSPLHFGNGTRLTVT.

The rearrangement joins TRBV28 to TRBJ1-3, with 7 bases matching TRBD1. Germline assignment: CDR1 MDHEN and CDR2 SYDVKM. Unmatched junction bases numbered 3, after V lost 7 bases and J lost 3 bases. The CDR3 extends over 13 amino acids. CDR3 in DNA: TGTGCCAGCAAAGGGGGCTATGGAAACACCATATATTTT. Its translation is CASKGGYGNTIYF.

The rearrangement links TRBV9 to TRBJ2-2, with TRBD1 matching 8 bases. Germline loops: CDR1 SGDLS, CDR2 YYNGEE. The CDR3 extends over 14 amino acids. J was trimmed by 6 bases and V by 0 bases; bases with no gene match: 1. The CDR3 bases are TGTGCCAGCAGCGTAGGCAGGGGGCCCGGGGAGCTGTTTTTT. Protein sequence: CASSVGRGPGELFF. Full variable domain (outside the CDR3, taken from reference TRBV9 and TRBJ2-2): DSGVTQTPKHLITATGQRVTLRCSPRSGDLSVYWYQQSLDQGLQFLIQYYNGEERAKGNILERFSAQQFPDLHSELNLSSLELGDSALYFCASSVGRGPGELFFGEGSRLTVL.

The CDR3 sequence is CASSHGQLAYEQYF. The CDR3 nucleotides read TGTGCCAGCAGCCATGGACAGTTAGCCTACGAGCAGTACTTC. This chain uses TRBV3-1 (or the pseudogene TRBV3-2) with TRBJ2-7, with D possibly TRBD1 on 6 matching bases. This CDR3 has 14 amino acids. The V gene lost 3 bases and the J gene lost 2 bases, with 11 bases spanning the gap. CDR1 is LGHDT, CDR2 YNNKEL, per germline (reference sequence).

The chain couples TRBV5-4 to TRBJ2-2; 7 positions match TRBD1. This CDR3 has 17 residues. Losses at the gene ends were 3 bases for V and 1 base for J; bases not matched to a gene: 9. Germline V gene sequence: CDR1 SGHNT, CDR2 YYREEE (reference sequence). The DNA for the CDR3 is TGTGCCAGCAGCTCGCGTCGACAGGGACAGAACACCGGGGAGCTGTTTTTT. It translates to CASSSRRQGQNTGELFF.

The chain joins TRBV7-9 to TRBJ1-2; D call uncertain. Trimming removed 1 base at V and 4 bases at J, with 7 bases between. The CDR3 has 13 residues. CDR1 and CDR2 (germline): SEHNR, FQNEAQ (reference sequence). The CDR3 loop is CASSLGQSYGYTF. CDR3 DNA: TGTGCCAGCAGCTTAGGCCAGTCCTATGGCTACACCTTC.

This clone has a handful of counts. The gene calls are TRBV5-6 and TRBJ1-5, with D perhaps matching TRBD1 (6 bases). The CDR3 is 14 residues long. V lost 2 bases to trimming and J lost 6 bases, with 12 bases between them. CDR1 is SGHDT, CDR2 YYEEEE, per germline. The CDR3 coding sequence is TGTGCCAGCAGCTTCTCATCGACAGGTCAGCCCCAGCATTTT. Protein product: CASSFSSTGQPQHF.

The rearrangement joins TRBV6-1 to TRBJ1-2, with 10 bases identical to TRBD1. V gave up 7 bases and J gave up 7 bases; unmatched junction bases: 12. Germline values: CDR1 MNHNS, CDR2 SASEGT. The CDR3 has 15 residues. CDR3 region: CASTNLGQGRVGYTF. For the CDR3, the DNA is TGTGCCAGCACTAACCTGGGACAGGGGCGTGTTGGCTACACCTTC.

This chain links TRBV7-9 with TRBJ2-5; no reliable D call. V lost 3 bases, J lost 5 bases, and 10 bases lay in between. The CDR3 extends over 13 amino acids. Germline values: CDR1 SEHNR, CDR2 FQNEAQ (reference sequence). CDR3 nucleotides: TGTGCCAGCAGCTTTAGTCGTACGGAGACCCAGTACTTC. Amino acids: CASSFSRTETQYF.

The CDR3 DNA sequence: TGTGCCAGTAGTGTCCCTCTCGTACCGAGGGGCAATCAGCCCCAGCATTTT. Protein product: CASSVPLVPRGNQPQHF. The chain carries TRBV19 and TRBJ1-5; D unresolved. Trimming pared 5 bases from V and 2 bases from J, leaving 19 bases between. The CDR3 is 17 residues long. Germline CDR1 LNHDA, CDR2 SQIVND (reference sequence).

The J gene is TRBJ2-7, the V gene TRBV7-2; a possible D gene is TRBD2 (9 bases). Germline lookup yields CDR1 SGHTA and CDR2 FQGNSA. The CDR3 has 15 residues. Trimming stripped 5 bases from V and 6 bases from J, with 20 bases between. CDR3: CASSERGVTGAEQYF. DNA of the CDR3: TGTGCCAGCAGCGAGCGGGGGGTGACAGGGGCCGAGCAGTACTTC.

The V call is TRBV9, the J call TRBJ2-1; 15 nucleotides match TRBD2. V shed 2 bases and J 6 bases; nucleotides not matched to a gene: 12. Germline V gives CDR1 SGDLS, CDR2 YYNGEE. The CDR3 extends over 19 amino acids. The DNA for the CDR3 is TGTGCCAGCAGCGTCATGCCCGGACTAGCGGGGGGGCGGAGCAATGAGCAGTTCTTC. It yields the protein CASSVMPGLAGGRSNEQFF.